This TCR beta chain was observed in a study of cytomegalovirus exposure and HLA in healthy donors. Study-level points and caveats: When analyzed later, a missense DCLRE1C variant was found to be linked to TCR beta V- and J-gene trimming. Investigators reported 164 TCR beta chains as tied to cytomegalovirus.

Germline V lookup: CDR1 SEHNR, CDR2 FQNEAQ (reference sequence). Trimming left V 1 base short and J 8 bases short, with 14 bases between. The CDR3 length is 14 residues. The PCR contained 60 Vbeta and 13 Jbeta primers. Only in-frame clones appear in the TCRdb table, and some are missing; sequencing was by immunoSEQ multiplex PCR. The table for this sample gives around 31,000 clones. Remarks on this clone: No antigen is known for it.

The V gene is TRBV7-9, the J gene TRBJ1-2; D remains ambiguous. The sequence was obtained from a man aged 25-45 years in good health and CMV-seronegative. The sample comprised PBMCs. DNA of the CDR3: TGTGCCAGCAGCTTAGGAGGACCGGCGGGAGGCTACACCTTC. As protein: CASSLGGPAGGYTF. Filled out from reference TRBV7-9 and TRBJ1-2, the complete variable domain reads DTGVSQNPRHKITKRGQNVTFRCDPISEHNRLYWYRQTLGQGPEFLTYFQNEAQLEKSRLLSDRFSAERPKGSFSTLEIQRTEQGDSAMYLCASSLGGPAGGYTFGSGTRLTVV.